The rows below give T cell receptor beta chains drawn from one sample of a study of shared clonotypes between healthy human individuals. TCRdb keeps only in-frame clones here, not all; method: immunoSEQ multiplex PCR. The data show about 680,000 clones, around 73% seen once. Sequenced: memory CD4+ T cells sorted from blood. The receptors derive from a woman in her thirties in good health. CDR3s include the opening cysteine and the closing phenylalanine or tryptophan. Each record gives: CDR3 protein, CDR3 DNA, V gene, clone size, D gene, J gene. The D gene is left open where the match is weak. Size is stated for part of the rows, as once, few or many counts, or as a class when the clone is expanded.

CAGGDQPQHF,TGTGCCGGGGGGGATCAGCCCCAGCATTTT,TRBV21-1,few,NA,TRBJ1-5
CASSLGLRVRQSTEQYF,TGCGCCAGCAGCTTGGGTCTTCGTGTCAGACAGTCTACCGAGCAGTACTTC,TRBV5-1,NA,NA,TRBJ2-7
CASSYGGALTQYF,TGTGCCAGCAGTTACGGGGGGGCGCTTACGCAGTATTTT,TRBV6-5,NA,NA,TRBJ2-3
CASSSTDTQYF,TGTGCCAGCAGCTCGACAGATACGCAGTATTTT,TRBV11-2,few,NA,TRBJ2-3
CASSVASGIYNEQFF,TGTGCCAGCAGCGTAGCTAGCGGAATCTACAATGAGCAGTTCTTC,TRBV9,NA,TRBD2,TRBJ2-1
CASSTASGSGTDTQYF,TGTGCCAGCAGCACGGCGAGCGGGAGTGGCACAGATACGCAGTATTTT,TRBV7-6,few,TRBD2,TRBJ2-3
CASSRGLAGGYTGELFF,TGCGCCAGCAGCCGGGGACTAGCGGGGGGTTACACCGGGGAGCTGTTTTTT,TRBV4-1,few,TRBD2,TRBJ2-2
CASSELEAMKDTQYF,TGTGCCAGCAGTGAATTGGAGGCCATGAAAGATACGCAGTATTTT,TRBV6-1,NA,NA,TRBJ2-3
CSVEKMGGNEQFF,TGCAGCGTTGAAAAGATGGGGGGCAATGAGCAGTTCTTC,TRBV29-1,NA,NA,TRBJ2-1
CASRLSFSGELFF,TGCGCCAGCAGACTGTCATTTTCGGGGGAGCTGTTTTTT,TRBV10-2,few,NA,TRBJ2-2
CASMDLKASGTDTQYF,TGTGCCAGCATGGATCTAAAGGCTAGCGGCACAGATACGCAGTATTTT,TRBV5-4,NA,NA,TRBJ2-3
CASSPGLAGVETQYF,TGCGCCAGCAGCCCGGGACTAGCGGGGGTGGAGACCCAGTACTTC,TRBV10-2,NA,TRBD2,TRBJ2-5
CASSENRGGVAETQYF,TGTGCCAGCAGTGAAAACAGGGGGGGAGTGGCGGAGACCCAGTACTTC,TRBV25-1,NA,NA,TRBJ2-5
CASSEAYAVPGQGQETQYF,TGTGCCAGCAGTGAAGCCTACGCTGTCCCGGGACAGGGCCAAGAGACCCAGTACTTC,TRBV2,few,TRBD1,TRBJ2-5
CASSQSHPGAGGADTQYF,TGTGCCAGCAGCCAAAGCCATCCGGGAGCGGGAGGAGCAGATACGCAGTATTTT,TRBV11-2,NA,TRBD2,TRBJ2-3
CASSFYGNTYEQYF,TGTGCCAGCAGTTTTTATGGCAACACCTACGAGCAGTACTTC,TRBV28,NA,NA,TRBJ2-7
CASSKPRATQYF,TGTGCCAGCAGTAAACCCCGGGCGACCCAGTACTTC,TRBV6-5,NA,NA,TRBJ2-5
CASASQAGIETQYF,TGTGCCAGTGCGAGCCAGGCCGGTATAGAGACCCAGTACTTC,TRBV19,few,NA,TRBJ2-5
CASSLQGQGRVYEQYF,TGTGCCAGCTCATTACAAGGACAGGGCAGGGTCTACGAGCAGTACTTC,TRBV18,NA,TRBD1,TRBJ2-7
CASSSAGLAGVWAADTQYF,TGCGCCAGCAGCTCGGCCGGTCTAGCGGGAGTTTGGGCGGCGGATACGCAGTATTTT,TRBV5-1,NA,TRBD2,TRBJ2-3
CASRTGRTGPTEAFF,TGCGCCAGCAGAACTGGGAGGACAGGACCCACTGAAGCTTTCTTT,TRBV5-1,NA,TRBD1,TRBJ1-1
CASSPLGKRSGNTIYF,TGCGCCAGCAGCCCCCTGGGGAAGCGCTCTGGAAACACCATATATTTT,TRBV4-1,NA,NA,TRBJ1-3
CASSQPPADGNQPQHF,TGCGCCAGCAGCCAGCCTCCAGCGGATGGCAATCAGCCCCAGCATTTT,TRBV4-1,once,NA,TRBJ1-5
CASSLRQATDTQYF,TGTGCCAGCAGCCTTAGACAGGCCACAGATACGCAGTATTTT,TRBV7-2,few,NA,TRBJ2-3
CSERGGSDEQFF,TGCAGCGAAAGGGGCGGGAGCGATGAGCAGTTCTTC,TRBV29-1,once,TRBD2,TRBJ2-1
CATSRDLAPSGTLRIF,TGTGCCACCAGCAGAGATCTAGCCCCATCGGGGACCTTGCGAATCTTC,TRBV15,NA,NA,TRBJ2-7
CASRNRGTETQYF,TGTGCCAGCAGGAACAGGGGGACGGAGACCCAGTACTTC,TRBV27,NA,TRBD1,TRBJ2-5
CSVELSYEQYF,TGCAGCGTTGAACTAAGCTACGAGCAGTACTTC,TRBV29-1,few,NA,TRBJ2-7
CASSFGGRKNGETQYF,TGTGCCAGCAGCTTTGGGGGCCGAAAGAACGGAGAGACCCAGTACTTC,TRBV7-8,NA,NA,TRBJ2-5
CSAPSLGEQYF,TGCAGTGCCCCTAGCCTAGGCGAGCAGTACTTC,TRBV20-1,NA,NA,TRBJ2-7
CASSSRRDRGSYEQYF,TGTGCCAGCAGCAGTCGCCGGGACAGGGGCTCCTACGAGCAGTACTTC,TRBV7-8,NA,TRBD1,TRBJ2-7
CASSILRGNEQFF,TGTGCCAGCAGCATTCTTCGGGGCAATGAGCAGTTCTTC,TRBV2,NA,NA,TRBJ2-1
CASSSGLAGGHNEQFF,TGTGCCAGCAGTTCGGGACTAGCGGGGGGTCACAATGAGCAGTTCTTC,TRBV28,once,TRBD2,TRBJ2-1
CASRSGTANYGYTF,TGCGCCAGCAGGTCCGGGACAGCGAACTATGGCTACACCTTC,TRBV5-1,NA,TRBD1,TRBJ1-2
CASSEFDTGELFF,TGCGCCAGCAGTGAATTTGACACCGGGGAGCTGTTTTTT,TRBV10-2,few,NA,TRBJ2-2
CASSPGQGSLTGELFF,TGTGCCAGCAGCCCGGGACAGGGAAGTTTAACCGGGGAGCTGTTTTTT,TRBV7-6,NA,TRBD1,TRBJ2-2
CASSADTQYF,TGTGCCAGCAGTGCAGATACGCAGTATTTT,TRBV25-1,NA,NA,TRBJ2-3
CASSHTGTGANVLTF,TGTGCCAGCAGCCATACAGGGACTGGGGCCAACGTCCTGACTTTC,TRBV7-2,NA,NA,TRBJ2-6
CASSQASGGTASSYEQYF,TGTGCCAGCAGCCAAGCGTCAGGGGGAACGGCCTCTTCCTACGAGCAGTACTTC,TRBV4-2,NA,TRBD1,TRBJ2-7
CASSGVQGYTGELFF,TGTGCCAGCAGCGGAGTCCAGGGGTACACCGGGGAGCTGTTTTTT,TRBV9,NA,NA,TRBJ2-2
CASSFTGRISYNEQFF,TGTGCCAGCAGCTTTACGGGGAGAATTTCCTACAATGAGCAGTTCTTC,TRBV7-9,NA,NA,TRBJ2-1
CAWRPGHANYGYTF,TGTGCCTGGAGGCCGGGACACGCCAACTATGGCTACACCTTC,TRBV30,few,NA,TRBJ1-2
CASSHGQDSYEQYF,TGCGCCAGCAGTCATGGACAGGACTCCTACGAGCAGTACTTC,TRBV5-1,few,TRBD1,TRBJ2-7
CASSERPSGNTDTQYF,TGTGCCAGCAGTGAACGTCCTAGCGGGAACACAGATACGCAGTATTTT,TRBV6-1,once,TRBD2,TRBJ2-3